The T cell receptor (beta chain) under discussion was sequenced for a study of shared clonotypes between healthy human individuals. Study results and limitations: The study drew on few donors, limiting represented genetic and exposure-history diversity. Rarefaction exposed incomplete sorted-subset sequencing despite large depth.

CDR1 and CDR2 from the germline V gene are SEHNR and FQNEAQ (reference sequence). This CDR3 comprises 12 residues. Deletions cut 4 bases from V and 1 base from J, with 3 bases between. Sequencing was performed with immunoSEQ multiplex PCR; in TCRdb, only in-frame clones are kept and a portion is missing. Among around 1.5 million clones listed, roughly 98% were seen once. This clone was counted a single time. Its antigen remains unknown. Within the sample, other DNA sequences also encode this same CDR3. The source is a man aged 30 to 45 in good health. Sequenced material: naive CD4+ T cells sorted from blood. The sample's subset: CD45RA+ positively selected. This chain joins TRBV7-9 and TRBJ2-3; no clear D. The CDR3 nucleotides are TGTGCCAGCAGCTCGGGCACAGATACGCAGTATTTT. It translates to CASSSGTDTQYF.